This T cell receptor (beta chain) was profiled in a study of T-cell memory formation after mild COVID-19. General study findings and limits: Contracting clones from day 15 to 85 showed balanced CD4/CD8; later expanders favored CD4+. Cross-reactive memory apparently joined, as some responding clones appeared in pre-infection memory.

V trimming: 7 bases; J trimming: 8 bases; junction bases outside the gene matches: 7. The CDR3 extends over 13 amino acids. Germline V gives CDR1 MGHDK, CDR2 SYGVNS. Amplification by 5'RACE using constant-segment primers produced TCR alpha and TCR beta cDNA libraries that carried sample barcodes and UMIs. A single record per CDR3 protein comes from TCRdb applying MiXCR to the 5' RACE reads. The table has just over 200,000 distinct CDR3 sequences, around 9.5% seen once; the top ten hold approximately 3.3%. This clonotype appeared many times. As yet, its antigen is unknown. This clonotype originated in a young man who had mild COVID-19 (a few samples of this study predate the infection). Cell type and time point are not known. The genes are TRBV25-1 and TRBJ2-4, with 8 bases aligning to TRBD1. The source material was PBMCs or a T cell subset sorted from them (not recorded which). CDR3 DNA sequence: TGTGCCAGCATGCGGCAGGGGGCGGACATTCAGTACTTC. Amino acid sequence: CASMRQGADIQYF.